A selection of T cell receptor beta chains follows, all from one sample in a study of blood T cells in healthy people across ages. Each CDR3 protein is one row after TCRdb ran MiXCR on the 5' RACE reads. Seen here are some 750,000 distinct CDR3 sequences, approximately 22% observed once, and the top ten hold around 22%. The sample taken for sequencing was blood. These receptors were taken from a man in his 70s in good health. Each CDR3 is given with its conserved first and last residue. A D gene is named only where the DNA matches it firmly. Expanded clones get a size class; other rows say once, few or many, or leave the size out.

V	J	D	size	CDR3	DNA
TRBV20-1	TRBJ2-1	TRBD2	-	CSAHGLAGGRNEQFF	TGCAGTGCACACGGACTAGCGGGGGGGAGGAATGAGCAGTTCTTC
TRBV7-2	TRBJ2-1	-	few	CASSPSRTRTETRYF	TGTGCCAGCAGCCCTAGTCGGACTAGGACAGAGACCCGGTACTTC
TRBV6-6	TRBJ1-5	TRBD1	few	CASSYSTGGTNQPQHF	TGTGCCAGCAGTTACTCGACAGGGGGCACCAATCAGCCCCAGCATTTT
TRBV6-6	TRBJ1-1	-	-	CASRGLGGTEAFF	TGTGCCAGCAGGGGTCTCGGGGGAACTGAAGCTTTCTTT
TRBV6-6	TRBJ2-3	-	-	CASSSFDTQYF	TGTGCCAGCAGTTCATTCGATACGCAGTATTTT
TRBV2	TRBJ2-7	TRBD2	-	CASSEELAVMSEQYF	TGTGCCAGCAGTGAGGAGCTAGCGGTAATGAGCGAGCAGTACTTC
TRBV9	TRBJ2-1	-	few	CASNLVGNGQFF	TGTGCCAGTAACTTAGTAGGGAATGGGCAGTTCTTC
TRBV6-4	TRBJ2-7	-	few	CASVYWGGAQEQYF	TGTGCCAGCGTGTATTGGGGGGGGGCTCAAGAGCAGTACTTC
TRBV5-5	TRBJ2-5	-	few	CASSLVSGAEETQYF	TGTGCCAGCAGCTTGGTTTCGGGGGCCGAGGAGACCCAGTACTTC
TRBV2	TRBJ2-1	-	-	CASLGGHEQFF	TGTGCCAGCCTCGGGGGTCATGAGCAGTTCTTC
TRBV3-1	TRBJ2-1	-	-	CASSQEGRNREQFF	TGTGCCAGCAGCCAAGAGGGGCGGAACCGTGAGCAGTTCTTC
TRBV4-3	TRBJ1-1	-	-	CASSQVGGPLNTEAFF	TGCGCCAGCAGCCAAGTGGGGGGCCCGCTGAACACTGAAGCTTTCTTT
TRBV28	TRBJ1-4	-	few	CASSSPGGTDEKLFF	TGTGCCAGCAGTTCCCCGGGGGGAACGGATGAAAAACTGTTTTTT
TRBV6-5	TRBJ1-2	TRBD1	-	CASSNRGRPPYGYTF	TGTGCCAGCAGCAACAGGGGGCGACCCCCCTATGGCTACACCTTC
TRBV20-1	TRBJ2-3	TRBD1	once	CSARVLGQGAVDTQYF	TGCAGTGCTAGAGTCCTGGGGCAGGGGGCCGTAGATACGCAGTATTTT
TRBV7-2	TRBJ2-4	-	-	CASSLALVEAKNIQYF	TGTGCCAGCAGCTTAGCGCTTGTCGAGGCCAAAAACATTCAGTACTTC
TRBV19	TRBJ2-5	-	many	CAASYFQEIQYF	TGTGCCGCCAGCTATTTCCAAGAGATCCAGTACTTC
TRBV3-1	TRBJ2-3	-	few	CASSQSRAQGQDTQYF	TGTGCCAGCAGCCAAAGCAGGGCACAGGGTCAAGATACGCAGTATTTT
TRBV7-9	TRBJ2-3	TRBD1	few	CASSTRRQGVGTQYF	TGTGCCAGCAGCACCAGGAGACAGGGGGTCGGTACGCAGTATTTT
TRBV20-1	TRBJ2-3	-	few	CSAKKPAWGGISTDTQYF	TGCAGTGCTAAAAAGCCTGCGTGGGGGGGCATTAGCACAGATACGCAGTATTTT
TRBV6-5	TRBJ1-2	-	few	CASTRVGGVIYGYTF	TGTGCCAGCACCCGAGTTGGGGGGGTGATCTATGGCTACACCTTC
TRBV2	TRBJ1-2	TRBD1	-	CASNGQGLGGYTF	TGTGCCAGCAATGGACAGGGGTTGGGTGGCTACACCTTC
TRBV5-1	TRBJ1-2	-	few	CASRTTQGDSYGYTF	TGCGCCAGCAGAACCACACAGGGAGACAGCTATGGCTACACCTTC
TRBV7-8	TRBJ2-2	-	few	CASSSGVLRGWTGELFF	TGTGCCAGCAGCTCAGGGGTCCTTCGCGGGTGGACCGGGGAGCTGTTTTTT
TRBV28	TRBJ1-2	-	-	CASSNKPANYGYTF	TGTGCCAGCAGCAACAAGCCAGCTAACTATGGCTACACCTTC
TRBV3-1	TRBJ1-1	-	few	CASSDGRSMLQF	TGTGCCAGCAGCGACGGTCGTTCCATGCTCCAGTTT
TRBV20-1	TRBJ2-2	-	-	CSATPPTTGELFF	TGCAGTGCTACCCCTCCAACCACCGGGGAGCTGTTTTTT
TRBV20-1	TRBJ1-3	TRBD1	-	CSATWDSYPSGNTIYF	TGCAGTGCTACCTGGGACAGCTACCCCTCTGGAAACACCATATATTTT
TRBV7-6	TRBJ1-3	-	-	CASSPTELVNTIYF	TGTGCCAGCAGCCCGACGGAACTCGTAAACACCATATATTTT
TRBV28	TRBJ2-1	-	-	CASYSQGGQFF	TGTGCCAGCTACTCCCAAGGGGGGCAGTTCTTC
TRBV6-6	TRBJ1-5	TRBD1	-	CASSQTGGSGGPQHF	TGTGCCAGCAGTCAGACAGGGGGTTCCGGAGGGCCCCAGCATTTT
TRBV12-3/TRBV12-4	TRBJ2-7	TRBD1	few	CASSPGQGVMYEQYF	TGTGCCAGCAGCCCGGGACAGGGGGTTATGTACGAGCAGTACTTC
TRBV4-1	TRBJ2-3	-	many	CASSQGGLSGLTGVDNTDTQYF	TGCGCCAGCAGCCAAGGGGGTTTATCGGGACTTACAGGGGTGGACAACACAGATACGCAGTATTTT
TRBV20-1	TRBJ2-7	-	-	CSARGGYSSYEQYF	TGCAGTGCCCGGGGCGGGTACTCCTCCTACGAGCAGTACTTC
TRBV20-1	TRBJ2-3	-	-	CSARRSPDTQYF	TGCAGTGCTAGAAGAAGTCCAGATACGCAGTATTTT
TRBV11-3	TRBJ1-6	-	-	CASSLEVGSSYNSPLHF	TGTGCCAGCAGCTTAGAGGTGGGGAGCTCCTATAATTCACCCCTCCACTTT
TRBV6-2/TRBV6-3	TRBJ2-1	-	few	CAARRLNEQFF	TGTGCAGCTAGGCGGCTTAATGAGCAGTTCTTC
TRBV5-1	TRBJ2-5	-	many	CASSLGGQGPETQYF	TGCGCCAGCAGCTTGGGGGGTCAGGGTCCAGAGACCCAGTACTTC